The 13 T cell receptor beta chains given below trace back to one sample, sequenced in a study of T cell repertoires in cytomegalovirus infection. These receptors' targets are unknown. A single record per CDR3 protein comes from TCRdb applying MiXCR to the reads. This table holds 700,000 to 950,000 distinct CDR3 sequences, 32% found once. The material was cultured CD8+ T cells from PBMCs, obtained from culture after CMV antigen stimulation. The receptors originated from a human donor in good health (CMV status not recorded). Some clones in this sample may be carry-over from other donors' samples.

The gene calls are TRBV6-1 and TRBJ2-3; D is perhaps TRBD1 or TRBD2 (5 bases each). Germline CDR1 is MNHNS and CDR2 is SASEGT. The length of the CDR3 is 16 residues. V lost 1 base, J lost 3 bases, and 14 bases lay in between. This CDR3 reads CASSEESGWGTDTQYF. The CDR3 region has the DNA TGTGCCAGCAGTGAAGAAAGCGGTTGGGGGACAGATACGCAGTATTTT.

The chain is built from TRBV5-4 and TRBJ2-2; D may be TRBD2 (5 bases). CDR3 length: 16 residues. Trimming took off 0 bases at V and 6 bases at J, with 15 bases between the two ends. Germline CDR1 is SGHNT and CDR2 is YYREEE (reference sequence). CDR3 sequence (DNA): TGTGCCAGCAGCTTGGTTGCGGGTACTTGGCCCGGGGAGCTGTTTTTT. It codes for CASSLVAGTWPGELFF.

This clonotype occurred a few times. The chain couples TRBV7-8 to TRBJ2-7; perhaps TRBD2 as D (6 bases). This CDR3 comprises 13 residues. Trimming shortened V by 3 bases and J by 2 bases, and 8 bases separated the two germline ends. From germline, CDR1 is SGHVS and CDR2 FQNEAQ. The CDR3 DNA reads TGTGCCAGCAGCTTCCGGGGGACCTACGAGCAGTACTTC. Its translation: CASSFRGTYEQYF.

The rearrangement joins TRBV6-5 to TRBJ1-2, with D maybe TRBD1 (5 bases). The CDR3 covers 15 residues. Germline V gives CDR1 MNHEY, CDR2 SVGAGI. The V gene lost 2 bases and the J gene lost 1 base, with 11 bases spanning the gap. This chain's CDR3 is CASSYGGVDNYGYTF. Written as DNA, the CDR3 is TGTGCCAGCAGTTACGGGGGTGTGGATAACTATGGCTACACCTTC.

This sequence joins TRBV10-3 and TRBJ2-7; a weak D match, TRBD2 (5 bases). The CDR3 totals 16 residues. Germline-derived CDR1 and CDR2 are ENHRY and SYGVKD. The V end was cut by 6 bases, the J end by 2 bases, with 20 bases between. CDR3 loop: CAISGWSAAIPYEQYF. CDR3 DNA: TGTGCCATCAGCGGGTGGTCAGCGGCGATTCCCTACGAGCAGTACTTC.

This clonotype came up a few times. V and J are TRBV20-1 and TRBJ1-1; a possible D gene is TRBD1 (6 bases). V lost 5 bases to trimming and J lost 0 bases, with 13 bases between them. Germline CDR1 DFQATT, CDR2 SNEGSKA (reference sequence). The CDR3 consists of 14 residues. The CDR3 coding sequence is TGCAGTGCTGGAACGACAGGATTGAACACTGAAGCTTTCTTT. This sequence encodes CSAGTTGLNTEAFF.

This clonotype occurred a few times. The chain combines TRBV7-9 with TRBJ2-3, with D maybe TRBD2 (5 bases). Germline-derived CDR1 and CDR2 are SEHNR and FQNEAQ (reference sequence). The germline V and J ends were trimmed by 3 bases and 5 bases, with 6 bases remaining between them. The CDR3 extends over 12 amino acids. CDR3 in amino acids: CASSFGIDTQYF. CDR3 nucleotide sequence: TGTGCCAGCAGCTTCGGGATAGATACGCAGTATTTT. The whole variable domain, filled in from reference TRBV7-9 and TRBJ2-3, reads DTGVSQNPRHKITKRGQNVTFRCDPISEHNRLYWYRQTLGQGPEFLTYFQNEAQLEKSRLLSDRFSAERPKGSFSTLEIQRTEQGDSAMYLCASSFGIDTQYFGPGTRLTVL.

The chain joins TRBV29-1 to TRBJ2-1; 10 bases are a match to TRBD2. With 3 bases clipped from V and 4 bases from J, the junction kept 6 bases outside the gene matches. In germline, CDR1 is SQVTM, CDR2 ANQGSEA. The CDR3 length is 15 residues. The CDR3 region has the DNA TGCAGCGTTGAGGGCCTAGCGGGGGTTTACAATGAGCAGTTCTTC. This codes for CSVEGLAGVYNEQFF.

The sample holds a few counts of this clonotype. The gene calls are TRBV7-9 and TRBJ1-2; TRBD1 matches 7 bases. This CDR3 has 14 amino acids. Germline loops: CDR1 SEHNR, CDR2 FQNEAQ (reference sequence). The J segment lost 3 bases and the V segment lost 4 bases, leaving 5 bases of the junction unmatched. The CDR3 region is CASSSQGIDYGYTF. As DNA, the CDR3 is TGTGCCAGCAGCTCACAGGGGATTGACTATGGCTACACCTTC. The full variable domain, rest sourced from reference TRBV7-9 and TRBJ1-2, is DTGVSQNPRHKITKRGQNVTFRCDPISEHNRLYWYRQTLGQGPEFLTYFQNEAQLEKSRLLSDRFSAERPKGSFSTLEIQRTEQGDSAMYLCASSSQGIDYGYTFGSGTRLTVV.

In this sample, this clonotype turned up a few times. The CDR3 protein is CASSLGGSLREQYF. The CDR3, as DNA: TGTGCCAGCAGTTTAGGGGGGAGCCTCCGGGAGCAGTACTTC. The chain has TRBV12-3 or TRBV12-4 and TRBJ2-7; possibly TRBD1 or TRBD2 for D (5 bases each). The CDR3 is 14 amino acids. V was cut by 1 base and J by 7 bases, with 14 bases left in between.

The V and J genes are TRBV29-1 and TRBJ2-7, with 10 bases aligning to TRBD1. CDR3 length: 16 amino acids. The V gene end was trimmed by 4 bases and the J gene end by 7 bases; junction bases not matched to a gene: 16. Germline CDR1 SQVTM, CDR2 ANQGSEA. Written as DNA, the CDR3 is TGCAGCGTTGTCCCGGGACAGGGGCCGTCCTCTAAGGAGCAGTACTTC. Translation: CSVVPGQGPSSKEQYF.

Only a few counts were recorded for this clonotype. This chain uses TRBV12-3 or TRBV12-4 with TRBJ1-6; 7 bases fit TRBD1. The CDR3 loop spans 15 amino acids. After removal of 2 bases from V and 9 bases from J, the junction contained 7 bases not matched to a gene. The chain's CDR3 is CASSLSSGGSSPLHF. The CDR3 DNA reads TGTGCCAGCAGTTTATCGTCAGGGGGAAGTTCACCCCTCCACTTT.

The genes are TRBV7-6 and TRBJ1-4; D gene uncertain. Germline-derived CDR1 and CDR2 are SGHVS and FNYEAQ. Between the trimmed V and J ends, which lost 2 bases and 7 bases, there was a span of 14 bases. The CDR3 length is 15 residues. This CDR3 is CASSLSPLVGEKLFF. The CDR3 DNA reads TGTGCCAGCAGCTTATCTCCACTTGTGGGTGAAAAACTGTTTTTT.